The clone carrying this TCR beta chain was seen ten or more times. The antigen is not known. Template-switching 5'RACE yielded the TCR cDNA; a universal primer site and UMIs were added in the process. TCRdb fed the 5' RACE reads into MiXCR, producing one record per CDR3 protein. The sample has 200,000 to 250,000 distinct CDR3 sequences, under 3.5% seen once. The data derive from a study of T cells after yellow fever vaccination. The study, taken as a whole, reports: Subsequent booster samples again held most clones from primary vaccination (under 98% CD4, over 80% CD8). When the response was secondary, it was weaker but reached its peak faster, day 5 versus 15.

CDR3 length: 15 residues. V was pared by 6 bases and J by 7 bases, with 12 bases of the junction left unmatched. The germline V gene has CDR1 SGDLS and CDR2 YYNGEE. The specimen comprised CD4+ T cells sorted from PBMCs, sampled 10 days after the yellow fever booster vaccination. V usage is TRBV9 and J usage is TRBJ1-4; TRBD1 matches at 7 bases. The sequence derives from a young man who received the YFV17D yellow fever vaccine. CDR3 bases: TGTGCCAGCACCCGATCAGGGGGGTCGAGTGAAAAACTGTTTTTT. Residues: CASTRSGGSSEKLFF.